These 28 T cell receptor beta chains share one sample of origin, sequenced in a study of chemoradiotherapy in HPV16-positive cancers. Assay: immunoSEQ multiplex PCR; the TCRdb copy retains only in-frame clones and omits some. The sample gives about 14,000 clones, approximately 91% of which show up once; around 2.9% is in the top ten. The sequenced sample was blood, obtained from a patient who underwent chemoradiotherapy. Receptor source: a human donor with HPV-associated anogenital cancer.

In DNA form, the CDR3 reads TGTGCCAGCAGCTTGAAGCGGGGGTCGGTAGATACGCAGTATTTT. Amino acids: CASSLKRGSVDTQYF. This sequence joins TRBV5-4 and TRBJ2-3, with TRBD2 matching 8 bases. This CDR3 comprises 15 residues. Looked up from germline, CDR1 is SGHNT and CDR2 is YYREEE (reference sequence). Losses at the gene ends were 1 base for V and 5 bases for J; bases not matched to a gene: 6.

The chain employs TRBV29-1 and TRBJ2-2, with a weak D call TRBD2 (6 bases). The CDR3 is made up of 15 amino acids. Germline CDR1 and CDR2: SQVTM and ANQGSEA. V lost 6 bases and J 0 bases, leaving 14 bases between the germline ends. The CDR3 is CSVATGLSNTGELFF. The CDR3 nucleotides read TGCAGCGTAGCCACGGGACTCTCGAACACCGGGGAGCTGTTTTTT.

This chain connects TRBV27 to TRBJ2-3; weak D call: TRBD2 (6 bases). Germline CDR1 reads MNHEY; CDR2 reads SMNVEV (reference sequence). CDR3 length: 14 residues. Trimming shortened V by 7 bases and J by 5 bases, and 16 bases separated the two germline ends. The CDR3 spells CASKRPGEGDTQYF. DNA of the CDR3: TGTGCCAGCAAACGCCCGGGGGAAGGAGATACGCAGTATTTT.

This chain joins TRBV5-1 and TRBJ1-1; D call uncertain. The ends were cut back, 4 bases at V and 5 bases at J, with 12 bases in the middle. This CDR3 is built from 13 residues. CDR1 is SGHRS and CDR2 is YFSETQ in the germline V gene. The DNA of the CDR3 is TGCGCCAGCAGCCCGCCAGTTGAAACTGAAGCTTTCTTT. Encoded protein: CASSPPVETEAFF.

This sequence joins TRBV6-6 and TRBJ1-6; D possibly corresponds to TRBD1 (5 bases). The CDR3 runs to 16 residues. With 2 bases removed from V and 9 bases from J, the gap between germline ends came to 17 bases. Germline V gene sequence: CDR1 MNHNY, CDR2 SVGAGI (reference sequence). The CDR3 region is CASSYMGSGSGSPLHF. The CDR3 DNA reads as TGTGCCAGCAGTTACATGGGATCAGGGTCGGGTTCACCCCTCCACTTT.

This clone showed up just once. The chain carries TRBV10-1 and TRBJ2-2; tentative D call: TRBD1 (5 bases). The CDR3 extends over 13 amino acids. In germline, CDR1 is WNHNN, CDR2 SYGVQD (reference sequence). V was trimmed by 3 bases and J by 8 bases, leaving 10 bases between them. CDR3 sequence: CASSDNWTGELFF. CDR3 in DNA: TGCGCCAGCAGTGACAACTGGACAGGGGAGCTGTTTTTT.

The CDR3 DNA sequence: TGCGCCAGCAGCCAAGGGACCGGGATGGGTTTCTATGGCTACACCTTC. Translated: CASSQGTGMGFYGYTF. The chain uses TRBV4-3 and TRBJ1-2; D gene uncertain. CDR1 and CDR2 (germline): LGHNA, YSLEER. CDR3 length: 16 amino acids. Trimming shortened V by 1 base and J by 4 bases, and 16 bases separated the two germline ends.

V is TRBV9 and J is TRBJ2-5; possibly TRBD2 for D (6 bases). The ends were cut back, 0 bases at V and 7 bases at J, with 13 bases in the middle. CDR1 and CDR2 from the germline V gene are SGDLS and YYNGEE. The CDR3 runs 14 residues. CDR3 loop: CASSVATGAGTQYF. CDR3 coding DNA: TGTGCCAGCAGCGTAGCAACGGGAGCGGGGACCCAGTACTTC.

The rearrangement joins TRBV7-9 to TRBJ2-3; the D is unclear. Germline CDR1 SEHNR, CDR2 FQNEAQ (reference sequence). There are 11 residues in the CDR3. Trimming cost V 10 bases and J 3 bases, with 8 bases left between them. Here the CDR3 DNA reads TGTGCCACCTCGGCTACAGATACGCAGTATTTT. It encodes CATSATDTQYF.

This clone is a singleton in its sample. This chain joins TRBV6-1 and TRBJ2-3; 10 bases line up with TRBD2. Germline V gene lookup returns CDR1 MNHNS and CDR2 SASEGT. The CDR3 spans 18 residues. After removal of 3 bases from V and 3 bases from J, the junction contained 12 bases not matched to a gene. The CDR3 DNA reads TGTGCCAGCAGTGACCGAAACCTAGCGGGGGCACTAACAGATACGCAGTATTTT. This encodes CASSDRNLAGALTDTQYF.

The chain carries TRBV7-2 and TRBJ2-5; 7 bases are a match to TRBD2. Germline trimming cut 2 bases from V and 4 bases from J; bases unmatched to any gene: 10. The CDR3 has 16 amino acids. Germline values: CDR1 SGHTA, CDR2 FQGNSA. The CDR3 region is CASSLTGLGMRETQYF. CDR3 DNA sequence: TGTGCCAGCAGCTTAACCGGACTAGGGATGCGAGAGACCCAGTACTTC.

The gene calls are TRBV9 and TRBJ2-7; D not resolved. In germline, CDR1 is SGDLS, CDR2 YYNGEE. Trimming removed 3 bases at V and 2 bases at J, with 6 bases between. CDR3 size: 12 residues. The CDR3 DNA reads TGTGCCAGCAGCGGGACGGCCTACGAGCAGTACTTC. Its protein is CASSGTAYEQYF.

The rearrangement links TRBV9 to TRBJ2-7; 7 bases are shared with TRBD1. This CDR3 is built from 16 residues. Losses at the gene ends were 4 bases for V and 1 base for J; bases not matched to a gene: 11. Per the germline V gene, CDR1 is SGDLS and CDR2 is YYNGEE. CDR3 DNA sequence: TGTGCCAGCAGCCTTTCGAAGGACAGGCCTTCCTACGAGCAGTACTTC. Protein sequence: CASSLSKDRPSYEQYF. Variable domain in full (rest from reference TRBV9 and TRBJ2-7): DSGVTQTPKHLITATGQRVTLRCSPRSGDLSVYWYQQSLDQGLQFLIQYYNGEERAKGNILERFSAQQFPDLHSELNLSSLELGDSALYFCASSLSKDRPSYEQYFGPGTRLTVT.

The chain is built from TRBV5-6 and TRBJ2-1; D may match TRBD1 or TRBD2 (5 bases each). The length of the CDR3 is 19 residues. Per germline, CDR1 SGHDT and CDR2 YYEEEE. Trimming cost V 4 bases and J 3 bases, with 26 bases left between them. CDR3 sequence (DNA): TGTGCCAGCAGCCACCCGATAGTGAGGGGCCCGACTATCTACAATGAGCAGTTCTTC. Its protein is CASSHPIVRGPTIYNEQFF.

The chain links TRBV6-1 to TRBJ1-3; D gene ambiguous. This CDR3 has 15 amino acids. The germline CDR1 and CDR2 sequences are MNHNS and SASEGT. V gave up 5 bases and J gave up 3 bases, with 14 bases separating them. CDR3 protein: CASSPRDRSGNTIYF. The CDR3, as DNA: TGTGCCAGCAGTCCCCGCGATCGAAGTGGAAACACCATATATTTT.

The J gene is TRBJ2-7, the V gene TRBV5-6; TRBD1 might be the D (6 bases). Trimming took off 1 base at V and 0 bases at J, with 14 bases between the two ends. From germline, CDR1 is SGHDT and CDR2 YYEEEE. CDR3 size: 16 residues. Here the CDR3 reads CASSLYYDRRSYEQYF. CDR3 nucleotides: TGTGCCAGCAGCTTGTATTACGACAGGCGCTCCTACGAGCAGTACTTC. Filled out from reference TRBV5-6 and TRBJ2-7, the complete variable domain reads DAGVTQSPTHLIKTRGQQVTLRCSPKSGHDTVSWYQQALGQGPQFIFQYYEEEERQRGNFPDRFSGHQFPNYSSELNVNALLLGDSALYLCASSLYYDRRSYEQYFGPGTRLTVT.

The sample holds one count of this clone. The chain carries TRBV5-5 and TRBJ2-2, with TRBD1 matching 8 bases. CDR3 size: 16 residues. V was clipped by 4 bases and J by 5 bases; unmatched bases: 10. Germline CDR1 is SGHKS and CDR2 is YYEKEE (reference sequence). This chain's CDR3 is CASSPGQGRSTGELFF. CDR3 in DNA: TGTGCCAGCAGCCCCGGACAGGGCAGAAGTACCGGGGAGCTGTTTTTT.

The J gene is TRBJ1-1, the V gene TRBV29-1; 10 nucleotides agree with TRBD1. The CDR3 loop spans 13 amino acids. The V gene's germline CDR1 is SQVTM and CDR2 ANQGSEA. V lost 6 bases, J lost 5 bases, and 6 bases stayed unmatched. CDR3 nucleotide sequence: TGCAGCGTCGAAAAGGACAGGGGGACTGAAGCTTTCTTT. Translating gives CSVEKDRGTEAFF.

This chain connects TRBV27 to TRBJ1-2; D unclear. Germline CDR1 reads MNHEY; CDR2 reads SMNVEV (reference sequence). V was shortened by 4 bases and J by 0 bases, with 6 bases between the two germline ends. This CDR3 is built from 13 residues. CDR3 protein: CASSYTANYGYTF. The DNA of the CDR3 is TGTGCCAGCAGTTACACGGCTAACTATGGCTACACCTTC.

The rearrangement joins TRBV7-9 to TRBJ2-3; D possibly corresponds to TRBD2 (5 bases). CDR1 is SEHNR and CDR2 is FQNEAQ in the germline V gene (reference sequence). The CDR3 has 14 residues. Trimming left V 5 bases short and J 6 bases short, with 15 bases between. The CDR3 sequence is CASSLTASPDTQYF. CDR3 nucleotides: TGTGCCAGCAGCCTCACCGCTAGCCCCGATACGCAGTATTTT.

The rearrangement links TRBV7-9 to TRBJ1-2; 10 bases agree with TRBD1. Germline V lookup: CDR1 SEHNR, CDR2 FQNEAQ (reference sequence). V trimming: 4 bases; J trimming: 6 bases; junction bases outside the gene matches: 8. This CDR3 is built from 15 residues. The DNA for the CDR3 is TGTGCCAGCAGCTACCGCGGGGGACAGGGGAATGGCTACACCTTC. Translation: CASSYRGGQGNGYTF.

J is TRBJ2-2 and V is TRBV11-3; tentatively, D is TRBD2 (5 bases). CDR3 length equals 17 residues. V dropped 1 base and J dropped 8 bases, with 20 bases sitting between them. Germline V gives CDR1 SGHNT, CDR2 YENEEA. The DNA of the CDR3 is TGTGCCAGCAGCTTAGCCCGGGGTGGTCTCGCGGCGGGGGAGCTGTTTTTT. It codes for CASSLARGGLAAGELFF.

V usage is TRBV15 and J usage is TRBJ1-1; D not certain. The V end lost 9 bases, the J end lost 0 bases, and 14 bases lay between the germline ends. Germline-derived CDR1 and CDR2 are LNHNV and YYDKDF (reference sequence). This CDR3 contains 14 residues. The DNA for the CDR3 is TGTGCCACTCAAGCCGCACGAGTGAACACTGAAGCTTTCTTT. This codes for CATQAARVNTEAFF.

This clone has only one observation. The chain employs TRBV4-3 and TRBJ2-1; TRBD2 aligns across 7 bases. Looked up from germline, CDR1 is LGHNA and CDR2 is YSLEER. Germline trimming cut 1 base from V and 7 bases from J; bases unmatched to any gene: 4. The CDR3 spans 14 residues. CDR3 sequence (DNA): TGCGCCAGCAGCCAAGGCCCCGGGGGGAATGAGCAGTTCTTC. Amino acids: CASSQGPGGNEQFF.

The chain uses TRBV4-2 and TRBJ1-2; the D is unclear. The CDR3 runs 17 residues. The V gene's germline CDR1 is LGHNA and CDR2 YNFKEQ. The V end lost 1 base, the J end lost 0 bases, and 15 bases lay between the germline ends. CDR3 sequence (DNA): TGTGCCAGCAGCCAAGCTCTGGCAGCTAAAGCTAACTATGGCTACACCTTC. Its translation: CASSQALAAKANYGYTF.

The rearrangement links TRBV7-9 to TRBJ1-3, with no clear D. Germline V gene data show CDR1 as SEHNR and CDR2 as FQNEAQ (reference sequence). With 5 bases removed from V and 2 bases from J, the gap between germline ends came to 10 bases. The CDR3 runs 14 residues. As DNA, the CDR3 is TGTGCCAGCAGCCCTCTGAAGACTGGAAACACCATATATTTT. Translating it yields CASSPLKTGNTIYF.

The chain carries TRBV28 and TRBJ1-2; no reliable D call. The V gene lost 5 bases and the J gene lost 2 bases, with 9 bases spanning the gap. CDR3 length: 13 amino acids. Germline V gene sequence: CDR1 MDHEN, CDR2 SYDVKM. The CDR3, as DNA: TGTGCCAGCAGTGTACAGCGAAACTATGGCTACACCTTC. Translating gives CASSVQRNYGYTF.

This rearrangement joins TRBV11-3 to TRBJ2-1; D call uncertain. CDR1 SGHNT and CDR2 YENEEA come from the germline V gene. Trimming pared 3 bases from V and 7 bases from J, leaving 7 bases between. This CDR3 has 12 residues. The CDR3 sequence: CASSFQWNEQFF. In nucleotides, the CDR3 is TGTGCCAGCAGCTTCCAGTGGAATGAGCAGTTCTTC.